This T cell receptor beta chain is from a study of tissue T cells after allogeneic stem cell transplantation. This clone was counted once. Its antigen is still unknown. Gene names are the mouse ones. The CDR3 is cut off 1 residue early in the read; its end comes from the germline J gene. Sequencing of TCRbeta CDR3 at survey depth gave sequences and template counts. Sequencing was performed with immunoSEQ multiplex PCR; in TCRdb, only in-frame clones are kept and a portion is missing. The repertoire has under 8,000 clones, about 45% of them found once; the top ten carry roughly 8%. The CDR3 consists of 14 residues. From germline, CDR1 is NNHNN and CDR2 SYGAGS (reference sequence). V lost 5 bases and J 0 bases, leaving 10 bases between the germline ends. General observations from the study: The study did not identify alloreactive or antigen-specific tissue TCRs, and some clones might be persisting host cells. Anatomically similar tissues had similar TCR repertoires within each patient.

Described time point: mouse harvest day 7 after allogeneic transplant. Mouse grafts combined 10^7 T-cell-depleted bone marrow cells with 10^6 splenic CD5+ T cells. This mouse GVHD model was MHC-mismatched B6 to BALB/c, profiled day 7 or 14. The sample was lymph node tissue. The clonotype was recovered from a female BALB/c mouse given C57BL/6 T cells with graft-versus-host disease after an allogeneic hematopoietic cell transplant. V and J are TRBV13-2 and TRBJ2-5; D is ambiguous. This chain's CDR3 is CASGLTFNQDTQYF. The sequenced CDR3 bases are TGTGCCAGCGGCTTAACTTTTAACCAAGACACCCAGTAC.